A single sample is the source of the 8 T cell receptor beta chains below, sequenced in a study of T-cell memory formation after mild COVID-19. TCRdb re-derived calls from the 5' RACE reads in MiXCR, one entry per CDR3 protein. The table includes under 400,000 distinct CDR3 sequences, roughly 20% detected once. Sample: PBMCs or a T cell subset sorted from them (not recorded which). The receptors were sampled from an adult woman who had mild COVID-19 (a few samples of this study predate the infection). Cell type and time point are not known.

The CDR3: CASSLARSGRAAYEQYF. The CDR3 nucleotides are TGTGCCAGCAGCTTAGCGCGGAGCGGGAGGGCCGCCTACGAGCAGTACTTC. The rearrangement uses TRBV7-2 and TRBJ2-7; 10 positions match TRBD2. Germline V CDR1 and CDR2: SGHTA, FQGNSA. The CDR3 has 17 amino acids. V was clipped by 0 bases and J by 2 bases; unmatched bases: 7.

This sequence joins TRBV7-9 and TRBJ2-1, with D possibly being TRBD2 (5 bases). The germline gives CDR1 SEHNR, CDR2 FQNEAQ (reference sequence). This CDR3 comprises 15 residues. The V and J ends lost 1 base and 5 bases respectively, with 12 bases between them. The CDR3 DNA reads TGTGCCAGCAGCTTAGAAGTGGGAGCCAACAATGAGCAGTTCTTC. As protein: CASSLEVGANNEQFF. Variable domain in full (rest from reference TRBV7-9 and TRBJ2-1): DTGVSQNPRHKITKRGQNVTFRCDPISEHNRLYWYRQTLGQGPEFLTYFQNEAQLEKSRLLSDRFSAERPKGSFSTLEIQRTEQGDSAMYLCASSLEVGANNEQFFGPGTRLTVL.

This clonotype has a handful of counts. This chain joins TRBV24-1 and TRBJ1-1, with 7 positions matching TRBD1. J gave up 10 bases and V 0 bases, and 7 bases lay outside the gene matches. The CDR3 has 14 residues. Germline assignment: CDR1 KGHDR and CDR2 SFDVKD. CDR3 DNA sequence: TGTGCCACCAGTGATTTGGGACAGGCCAGGGGAGCTTTCTTT. Translating it yields CATSDLGQARGAFF.

The chain is built from TRBV7-6 and TRBJ1-4; a weak D match, TRBD1 (5 bases). In germline, CDR1 is SGHVS, CDR2 FNYEAQ. V was pared by 5 bases and J by 6 bases, with 19 bases between. The CDR3 contains 16 residues. CDR3 DNA: TGTGCCAGCAGCCTACTGGCGGCGGGGCGTGATGAAAAACTGTTTTTT. Translating gives CASSLLAAGRDEKLFF. Variable domain in full (rest from reference TRBV7-6 and TRBJ1-4): GAGVSQSPRYKVTKRGQDVALRCDPISGHVSLYWYRQALGQGPEFLTYFNYEAQQDKSGLPNDRFSAERPEGSISTLTIQRTEQRDSAMYRCASSLLAAGRDEKLFFGSGTQLSVL.

This clonotype has only a few counts. The chain employs TRBV7-9 and TRBJ1-4; D is undetermined. CDR1 is SEHNR, CDR2 FQNEAQ, per germline (reference sequence). Trimming took 1 base from V and 1 from J, leaving 13 bases between them. The CDR3 is made up of 17 amino acids. As DNA, the CDR3 is TGTGCCAGCAGCTTAGTTGTCTGGACGGAAACTAATGAAAAACTGTTTTTT. This codes for CASSLVVWTETNEKLFF.

The chain links TRBV11-3 to TRBJ2-7; D ambiguous. The CDR3 covers 14 residues. Trimming stripped 5 bases from V and 1 base from J, with 12 bases between. CDR1 and CDR2 from the germline V gene are SGHNT and YENEEA. This chain's CDR3 is CASSPSPGSYEQYF. CDR3 sequence (DNA): TGTGCCAGCAGCCCCTCCCCGGGTTCCTACGAGCAGTACTTC.

This clonotype was detected only a few times. The rearrangement joins TRBV29-1 to TRBJ1-1, with TRBD1 matching over 9 bases. CDR3 length: 11 amino acids. With V trimmed by 6 bases and J by 9 bases, 5 bases remained unmatched. Germline-derived CDR1 and CDR2 are SQVTM and ANQGSEA. CDR3 loop: CSVEGTGKAFF. CDR3 coding DNA: TGCAGCGTGGAGGGGACAGGGAAAGCTTTCTTT.

This clonotype has just a few counts. The CDR3, as DNA: TGTGCCAGCAGCTCATTTCTCCAGGGGGCCGCCATTAACTATGGCTACACCTTC. Its protein product is CASSSFLQGAAINYGYTF. The rearrangement joins TRBV5-5 to TRBJ1-2, with 8 bases matching TRBD1. With 3 bases clipped from V and 1 base from J, the junction kept 14 bases outside the gene matches. CDR1 and CDR2 (germline): SGHKS, YYEKEE (reference sequence). This CDR3 spans 18 amino acids.